The 20 T cell receptor beta chains in this list originate from one sample, sequenced in a study of T cell clonotyping in hematopoietic cell transplantation (dated by TCRdb to the early 2020s). The time point label for this specimen denotes: 180 days after allo-HCT. Receptor libraries were prepared by the immunoSEQ multiplex PCR assay. In TCRdb, the immuneACCESS table is reduced to in-frame sequences with V and J assigned. These tables do not hold every clone; where another copy was compared, an unresolved V gene accounts for under half, and the others remain unexplained. A total of fewer than 7,000 clones appear in this sample, approximately 72% of them only once. The ten largest clonotypes hold around 28% of the sample. The sequencing here drew on PBMCs, taken 180 days after allogeneic stem cell transplant. Source of these receptors: a male patient between 50 and 60 years old who had an allogeneic stem cell transplant from an unrelated donor, so the T cells may come from the graft donor. Some clones in this sample may be carry-over from other donors' samples.

The sample holds a few counts of this clone. The rearrangement uses TRBV5-1 and TRBJ2-7; weak D call: TRBD2 (5 bases). CDR1 is SGHRS, CDR2 YFSETQ, per germline. The V and J ends lost 0 bases and 3 bases respectively, with 16 bases between them. This CDR3 has 16 residues. The CDR3: CASSLGERPDHYEQYF. The CDR3 bases are TGCGCCAGCAGCTTGGGGGAGAGGCCCGATCACTACGAGCAGTACTTC.

The V and J genes are TRBV27 and TRBJ2-7; TRBD1 aligns across 7 bases. This CDR3 contains 13 residues. V lost 5 bases to trimming and J lost 7 bases; unmatched junction nucleotides: 8. In germline, CDR1 is MNHEY, CDR2 SMNVEV (reference sequence). The CDR3 bases are TGTGCCAGCAGTACAACAGGGGCTGGGGAGCAGTACTTC. Translating it yields CASSTTGAGEQYF.

This sequence joins TRBV5-4 and TRBJ1-5; TRBD1 is a possible D gene (5 bases). CDR1 and CDR2 from the germline V gene are SGHNT and YYREEE (reference sequence). The CDR3 totals 13 residues. V lost 4 bases and J 7 bases, leaving 12 bases between the germline ends. The CDR3 loop is CASSQGRNQPQHF. As DNA, the CDR3 is TGTGCCAGCAGCCAGGGACGGAACCAGCCCCAGCATTTT.

The chain couples TRBV29-1 to TRBJ1-3, with D unresolved. Germline V gene sequence: CDR1 SQVTM, CDR2 ANQGSEA. There are 14 residues in the CDR3. V lost 4 bases to trimming and J lost 4 bases, with 14 bases between them. CDR3 sequence reads: CSVGQDSWGNTIYF. In DNA form, the CDR3 reads TGCAGCGTTGGCCAGGACTCATGGGGAAACACCATATATTTT.

The gene calls are TRBV27 and TRBJ2-7; 8 positions agree with TRBD2. There are 18 residues in the CDR3. From germline, CDR1 is MNHEY and CDR2 SMNVEV (reference sequence). With 5 bases clipped from V and 0 bases from J, the junction kept 15 bases outside the gene matches. CDR3: CASSRESRTSGVSYEQYF. As DNA, the CDR3 is TGTGCCAGCAGTCGGGAAAGCCGCACTAGCGGAGTCTCCTACGAGCAGTACTTC.

The rearrangement links TRBV5-1 to TRBJ2-2, with a possible D match to TRBD1 (6 bases). V dropped 0 bases and J dropped 8 bases, with 11 bases sitting between them. Germline CDR1 is SGHRS and CDR2 is YFSETQ. There are 14 residues in the CDR3. CDR3 loop: CASSLDRAAGELFF. DNA for the CDR3: TGCGCCAGCAGCTTGGACAGGGCGGCGGGGGAGCTGTTTTTT.

The chain has TRBV5-1 and TRBJ1-1; TRBD1 might be the D (6 bases). The length of the CDR3 is 14 residues. Trimming took off 6 bases at V and 5 bases at J, with 17 bases between the two ends. Per the germline V gene, CDR1 is SGHRS and CDR2 is YFSETQ. Written as DNA, the CDR3 is TGCGCCAGCACCCCTACCGGGGGGCGAACTGAAGCTTTCTTT. Its translation: CASTPTGGRTEAFF.

V is TRBV6-6 and J is TRBJ2-7, with 10 bases lining up with TRBD2. CDR3 size: 14 residues. The V and J ends lost 6 bases and 1 base, in that order; junction bases with no gene match: 3. Per the germline V gene, CDR1 is MNHNY and CDR2 is SVGAGI (reference sequence). CDR3 region: CASSLAGESYEQYF. The CDR3, as DNA: TGTGCCAGCAGCCTAGCGGGAGAGTCCTACGAGCAGTACTTC.

The V gene is TRBV5-8, the J gene TRBJ1-2, with D possibly being TRBD1 (5 bases). The germline V and J ends were trimmed by 1 base and 3 bases, with 13 bases remaining between them. CDR1 SGHTS and CDR2 YDEGEE come from the germline V gene. The CDR3 totals 15 residues. CDR3 DNA: TGTGCCAGCAGCTTGTCAGGGTCGGCGTACTATGGCTACACCTTC. Encoded protein: CASSLSGSAYYGYTF.

This chain uses TRBV28 with TRBJ1-5, with 7 bases fitting TRBD1. This CDR3 has 14 amino acids. Trimming took 3 bases from V and 2 from J; bases not matched to a gene: 1. Germline values: CDR1 MDHEN, CDR2 SYDVKM. The CDR3 DNA is TGTGCCAGCAGTTTTGGGACAGGCAATCAGCCCCAGCATTTT. Amino acids: CASSFGTGNQPQHF.

J is TRBJ1-1 and V is TRBV2; D is uncertain. V lost 2 bases and J 1 base, leaving 5 bases between the germline ends. CDR1 SNHLY and CDR2 FYNNEI come from the germline V gene. The CDR3 has 13 amino acids. CDR3 loop: CASSERANTEAFF. CDR3 nucleotide sequence: TGTGCCAGCAGTGAAAGGGCGAACACTGAAGCTTTCTTT.

This chain joins TRBV4-1 and TRBJ2-7; perhaps D is TRBD1 or TRBD2 (6 bases each). Per the germline V gene, CDR1 is MGHRA and CDR2 is YSYEKL. Trimming left V 0 bases short and J 6 bases short, with 15 bases between. The CDR3 runs to 15 residues. The CDR3 nucleotides read TGCGCCAGCAGCCAAGAGGGTTGGGGGGCGCGCGAGCAGTACTTC. It is translated as CASSQEGWGAREQYF.

This clone is termed large. This chain links TRBV6-5 with TRBJ2-1; weak D call: TRBD1 (6 bases). This CDR3 comprises 13 residues. The germline CDR1 and CDR2 sequences are MNHEY and SVGAGI. V was trimmed by 0 bases and J by 8 bases, leaving 8 bases between them. The CDR3 loop reads CASSYSGADEQFF. The CDR3 DNA follows: TGTGCCAGCAGTTACTCGGGGGCTGATGAGCAGTTCTTC.

Judged by abundance, this clone is large. DNA for the CDR3: TGTGCCAGCAGTTACTCGAGGGACGGTAAGGAAGCTTTCTTT. Its translation is CASSYSRDGKEAFF. This chain uses TRBV6-5 with TRBJ1-1; tentatively, D is TRBD1 (5 bases). The length of the CDR3 is 14 residues. The V gene lost 0 bases and the J gene lost 8 bases, with 13 bases spanning the gap. CDR1 is MNHEY and CDR2 is SVGAGI in the germline V gene.

The chain uses TRBV5-1 and TRBJ2-5; 8 bases fit TRBD2. Germline trimming cut 0 bases from V and 5 bases from J; bases unmatched to any gene: 12. The CDR3 has 17 amino acids. Germline assignment: CDR1 SGHRS and CDR2 YFSETQ. DNA for the CDR3: TGCGCCAGCAGCTTGGGTTCTAGCGGGCGAGCCCCTGAGACCCAGTACTTC. Translating it yields CASSLGSSGRAPETQYF.

The chain joins TRBV13 to TRBJ2-5; tentatively, D is TRBD2 (5 bases). V shed 1 base and J shed 0 bases, with 9 bases lying between them. The germline V gene has CDR1 PRHDT and CDR2 FYEKMQ (reference sequence). CDR3 length equals 15 residues. CDR3 in amino acids: CASSLAGMYQETQYF. The CDR3 coding sequence is TGTGCCAGCAGCTTAGCGGGGATGTACCAAGAGACCCAGTACTTC.

This clone came up a few times. V is TRBV6-5 and J is TRBJ2-2; possibly TRBD2 for D (6 bases). V was pared by 6 bases and J by 6 bases, with 17 bases between. Germline CDR1 reads MNHEY; CDR2 reads SVGAGI. The CDR3 loop spans 15 amino acids. The CDR3 DNA sequence: TGTGCCAGCAGACCGCGGGGCGCCGGGGCCGGGGAGCTGTTTTTT. Protein sequence: CASRPRGAGAGELFF.

The chain carries TRBV6-1 and TRBJ1-1, with 7 bases identical to TRBD1. The CDR3 is made up of 14 amino acids. Looked up from germline, CDR1 is MNHNS and CDR2 is SASEGT. V lost 4 bases, J lost 0 bases, and 2 bases stayed unmatched. CDR3 coding DNA: TGTGCCAGCAGTGTTACAGGGGTGAACACTGAAGCTTTCTTT. This sequence encodes CASSVTGVNTEAFF.

A few counts support this clone. V usage is TRBV7-6 and J usage is TRBJ2-5; TRBD1 might be the D (6 bases). Trimming left V 1 base short and J 4 bases short, with 7 bases between. CDR1 and CDR2 from the germline V gene are SGHVS and FNYEAQ. The CDR3 is 13 residues long. DNA of the CDR3: TGTGCCAGCAGCTTAGGGGGGCGAGAGACCCAGTACTTC. It translates to CASSLGGRETQYF. Full variable domain (rest looked up from reference TRBV7-6 and TRBJ2-5): GAGVSQSPRYKVTKRGQDVALRCDPISGHVSLYWYRQALGQGPEFLTYFNYEAQQDKSGLPNDRFSAERPEGSISTLTIQRTEQRDSAMYRCASSLGGRETQYFGPGTRLLVL.

This clone was counted a few times. The V call is TRBV5-1, the J call TRBJ1-2; tentatively, D is TRBD1 (5 bases). Trimming cost V 7 bases and J 1 base, with 17 bases left between them. Germline CDR1 reads SGHRS; CDR2 reads YFSETQ. The CDR3 runs to 15 residues. Here the CDR3 DNA reads TGCGCCAGCGGGACTGACGGGAATCATAACTATGGCTACACCTTC. This sequence encodes CASGTDGNHNYGYTF.